This T cell receptor beta chain is drawn from a study of blood T cells in healthy people across ages. Study-level results: The study regarded diversity estimates from one million T cells as underestimates.

Primers used in a second PCR of roughly 6 to 11 cycles were a sample-barcoded 5' primer and a J-beta primer mix. Each cDNA molecule carried a tag from a template-switch adaptor that contained 12 random nucleotides. TCRdb reanalysed the 5' RACE reads using MiXCR and keeps one entry per CDR3 protein. The profile shows 750,000 to 850,000 distinct CDR3 sequences, roughly 25% of them singletons. With regard to this clonotype: Its specificity is not known.

With 0 bases removed from V and 0 bases from J, the gap between germline ends came to 13 bases. The CDR3 has 16 amino acids. CDR1 is DFQATT, CDR2 SNEGSKA, per germline (reference sequence). The data were also submitted as part of a second study, on T cells of mothers and their children. That publication notes: Material was donated by three healthy Caucasian mothers and their six children. Each mother gave over 8 million TCR beta CDR3 reads; each child, about 3 million.

The chain joins TRBV20-1 to TRBJ2-3; D possibly matches TRBD1 or TRBD2 (5 bases each). What was sequenced was blood. This receptor was obtained from a boy between 10 and 17 years old in good health. CDR3 region: CSARDSGRYSTDTQYF. CDR3 DNA: TGCAGTGCTAGAGATTCGGGACGCTACAGCACAGATACGCAGTATTTT.